This T cell receptor beta chain appears in the sequencing data of a study of response to subunit inactivated influenza vaccine. This clonotype was seen only a few times. MiXCR, applied by TCRdb to the RT-PCR reads, yields one record per CDR3 protein. The sample records 150,000 to 200,000 distinct CDR3 sequences, around 12% being singletons. Trimming stripped 3 bases from V and 5 bases from J, with 12 bases between. The CDR3 has 13 amino acids. In germline, CDR1 is SGDLS, CDR2 YYNGEE. The sample was also reused in another study, on T cells expressing NK-cell markers. This second study says: Researchers built TCR beta cDNA using 5'RACE template switching with UMIs. Top CD8+ clonotypes included the dominant CD3+CD56+NKG2C+ clonotypes in several donors.

Sequencing was performed on CD8+ T cells sorted from PBMCs, taken about 12 days after vaccination. This TCR derives from a man aged 50 to 59 who received an inactivated influenza vaccine. This chain uses TRBV9 with TRBJ2-7; a possible D gene is TRBD1 (5 bases). The CDR3, as DNA: TGTGCCAGCAGCGCAGGGATGTTCGACGAGCAGTACTTC. This translates into CASSAGMFDEQYF.